This T cell receptor beta chain was profiled in a study of OX40 agonist ivuxolimab in advanced cancers. Study details: Enrollees could have had prior anti-PD-1, anti-PD-L1 or anti-CTLA-4 therapy, which 30% to 50% had received.

Repertoires were generated with immunoSEQ multiplex PCR, while TCRdb's copy carries only in-frame clones and drops some. The sample includes some 71,000 clones, more than 80% of them seen just once. The specimen comprised CD4+ or CD8+ T cells sorted from blood, sampled in a trial of the OX40 agonist ivuxolimab. The receptor's source is an adult with an advanced solid tumor such as melanoma, head and neck, liver or kidney cancer.

The CDR3 here is CAISEPDRGMNTEAFF. The CDR3 bases are TGTGCCATCAGTGAGCCCGACCGGGGCATGAACACTGAAGCTTTCTTT. The chain uses TRBV10-3 and TRBJ1-1; D is perhaps TRBD1 (5 bases). V lost 2 bases and J lost 0, with 13 bases in between. The CDR3 loop spans 16 amino acids. The germline V gene has CDR1 ENHRY and CDR2 SYGVKD.